These 18 T cell receptor beta chains came from one sample sequenced in a study of T-cell reconstitution after alpha-beta-depleted transplantation in children. It was with unique molecular identifiers that the TCRbeta library was prepared. One entry per CDR3 protein results from TCRdb running MiXCR on the PCR reads. This sample has approximately 800,000 distinct CDR3 sequences, with around 17% found just once. The sample consisted of PBMCs, mostly from graft donor cells, taken 360 days after TCRalphabeta/CD19-depleted stem cell transplant. These receptors were collected from a male patient under 18 who had a stem cell transplant for acute lymphoblastic leukemia, so the T cells may come from the graft donor.

On this clonotype itself: A much more abundant neighbour one base away suggests this may be a read error. The chain combines TRBV24-1 with TRBJ2-1; 13 bases match TRBD2. The trim removed 1 base at V and 6 bases at J, leaving 2 bases unmatched. The CDR3 runs to 16 residues. Germline CDR1 reads KGHDR; CDR2 reads SFDVKD. Written as DNA, the CDR3 is TGTGCCACCAGTGATTTCGGGACTAGCGGGATCAATGAGCAGTTCTTC. Translating gives CATSDFGTSGINEQFF.

This chain connects TRBV7-2 to TRBJ2-7; possibly TRBD1 for D (5 bases). The V gene lost 2 bases and the J gene lost 1 base, with 12 bases spanning the gap. Per germline, CDR1 SGHTA and CDR2 FQGNSA. This CDR3 contains 15 residues. CDR3 amino acids: CASSLTPGRSYEQYF. Written as DNA, the CDR3 is TGTGCCAGCAGCTTAACGCCAGGGCGTTCCTACGAGCAGTACTTC.

This chain uses TRBV29-1 with TRBJ2-2; 8 bases agree with TRBD2. The germline gives CDR1 SQVTM, CDR2 ANQGSEA. This CDR3 spans 14 amino acids. Losses at the gene ends were 8 bases for V and 5 bases for J; bases not matched to a gene: 10. CDR3 DNA sequence: TGCAGCACCCGAAGCGGGAGAGGAACCGGGGAGCTGTTTTTT. It codes for CSTRSGRGTGELFF.

This clonotype has a handful of counts. CDR3 amino acids: CASNGAGEAFF. CDR3 in DNA: TGTGCCAGCAACGGGGCTGGTGAAGCTTTCTTT. The chain recombines TRBV27 with TRBJ1-1; D may be TRBD1 (5 bases). The CDR3 spans 11 residues. V shed 7 bases and J shed 7 bases, with 10 bases lying between them. Germline loops: CDR1 MNHEY, CDR2 SMNVEV (reference sequence).

This clonotype was recorded a few times. This rearrangement joins TRBV24-1 to TRBJ1-5; TRBD1 is a possible D gene (5 bases). The length of the CDR3 is 17 residues. Looked up from germline, CDR1 is KGHDR and CDR2 is SFDVKD. Deletions cut 2 bases from V and 1 base from J, with 14 bases between. The CDR3: CATSDSAGLSSNQPQHF. CDR3 coding DNA: TGTGCCACCAGTGATTCGGCAGGGTTGTCCAGCAATCAGCCCCAGCATTTT.

This rearrangement joins TRBV5-1 to TRBJ2-6, with D possibly called TRBD1 or TRBD2 (6 bases each). V dropped 4 bases and J dropped 0 bases, with 17 bases sitting between them. This CDR3 comprises 18 residues. CDR1 SGHRS and CDR2 YFSETQ come from the germline V gene. The DNA of the CDR3 is TGCGCCAGCAGCCGGGAGACAGGTCGAAACTCTGGGGCCAACGTCCTGACTTTC. As protein: CASSRETGRNSGANVLTF.

This clonotype was recorded at least ten times. This sequence joins TRBV28 and TRBJ2-2; the D gene is possibly TRBD2 (6 bases). The CDR3 consists of 15 residues. Germline V gives CDR1 MDHEN, CDR2 SYDVKM. V lost 6 bases and J 6 bases, leaving 17 bases between the germline ends. The CDR3 region is CASRWGGGSSGELFF. The CDR3 DNA sequence: TGTGCCAGCAGGTGGGGAGGAGGGTCCTCCGGGGAGCTGTTTTTT.

This clonotype was picked up a small number of times. This chain joins TRBV12-3 or TRBV12-4 and TRBJ2-3; tentative D call: TRBD2 (5 bases). The V end was cut by 2 bases, the J end by 0 bases, with 12 bases between. The CDR3 totals 16 residues. CDR3 in amino acids: CASSLLALSSTDTQYF. The CDR3 nucleotides read TGTGCCAGCAGTTTACTAGCCTTATCAAGCACAGATACGCAGTATTTT.

This clonotype was counted between two and nine times. The chain is built from TRBV20-1 and TRBJ1-1; D is perhaps TRBD1 (5 bases). V gave up 5 bases and J gave up 0 bases, with 10 bases separating them. Per the germline V gene, CDR1 is DFQATT and CDR2 is SNEGSKA (reference sequence). This CDR3 contains 13 residues. The CDR3 loop is CSAQGDMNTEAFF. The CDR3 region has the DNA TGCAGTGCTCAGGGAGACATGAACACTGAAGCTTTCTTT.

This clonotype has more than one count but fewer than ten. This chain uses TRBV27 with TRBJ2-5; tentatively, D is TRBD1 (6 bases). CDR3 length equals 15 residues. The germline V and J ends were trimmed by 7 bases and 4 bases, with 19 bases remaining between them. Germline V gives CDR1 MNHEY, CDR2 SMNVEV (reference sequence). The CDR3 nucleotides read TGTGCCAGCATCCACGGAGAAGGGGGTGGAGAGACCCAGTACTTC. Its protein product is CASIHGEGGGETQYF.

This clonotype is a singleton in its sample. This chain links TRBV7-9 with TRBJ2-7, with D uncertain. The V end lost 8 bases, the J end lost 7 bases, and 12 bases lay between the germline ends. Germline-derived CDR1 and CDR2 are SEHNR and FQNEAQ (reference sequence). The length of the CDR3 is 11 residues. The CDR3 reads CASDFGKEQYF. CDR3 in DNA: TGTGCCAGCGACTTTGGGAAGGAGCAGTACTTC.

Only a few counts were recorded for this clonotype. This chain links TRBV5-1 with TRBJ2-2; D unresolved. The CDR3 runs 15 residues. Trimming stripped 1 base from V and 0 bases from J, with 7 bases between. Germline assignment: CDR1 SGHRS and CDR2 YFSETQ. Written as DNA, the CDR3 is TGCGCCAGCAGCTTGTCCCTCTCGAACACCGGGGAGCTGTTTTTT. As protein: CASSLSLSNTGELFF.

The rearrangement links TRBV27 to TRBJ1-2; TRBD1 is a possible D gene (5 bases). From germline, CDR1 is MNHEY and CDR2 SMNVEV (reference sequence). The CDR3 length is 15 residues. Deletions cut 2 bases from V and 8 bases from J, with 18 bases between. The DNA of the CDR3 is TGTGCCAGCAGTTTACAGATAGGGGTTTTGGGGGGCTACACCTTC. Encoded protein: CASSLQIGVLGGYTF.

This clonotype was counted ten times or more. The chain has TRBV29-1 and TRBJ2-7, with TRBD2 as a possible D gene (5 bases). V was shortened by 6 bases and J by 3 bases, with 9 bases between the two germline ends. Germline loops: CDR1 SQVTM, CDR2 ANQGSEA. The CDR3 contains 11 residues. CDR3 residues: CSVYRDYEQYF. The CDR3 nucleotides read TGCAGCGTGTACCGGGACTACGAGCAGTACTTC.

Only a few counts were recorded for this clonotype. The rearrangement links TRBV29-1 to TRBJ2-7; no clear D. Germline V gene data show CDR1 as SQVTM and CDR2 as ANQGSEA. The CDR3 contains 10 residues. Between the trimmed V and J ends, which lost 5 bases and 7 bases, there was a span of 9 bases. In DNA, the CDR3 is TGCAGCGTTCGCTTCGGGGAGCAGTACTTC. Translating it yields CSVRFGEQYF.

This clonotype was detected many times. The rearrangement uses TRBV24-1 and TRBJ1-2, with D unresolved. Germline V gene lookup returns CDR1 KGHDR and CDR2 SFDVKD. There are 11 residues in the CDR3. V shed 3 bases and J shed 5 bases, with 3 bases lying between them. The CDR3 nucleotides read TGTGCCACCAGTGATCCATATGGCTACACCTTC. Protein sequence: CATSDPYGYTF.

This clonotype showed up just a few times. This CDR3 is CASSQDWAGGWANTGELFF. DNA of the CDR3: TGTGCCAGCAGCCAAGATTGGGCAGGGGGCTGGGCGAACACCGGGGAGCTGTTTTTT. V gene TRBV3-1 combines with J gene TRBJ2-2, with 8 bases fitting TRBD1. The germline gives CDR1 LGHDT, CDR2 YNNKEL (reference sequence). This CDR3 region has 19 residues. V was clipped by 0 bases and J by 0 bases; unmatched bases: 9. Drawing the rest from reference TRBV3-1 and TRBJ2-2, the complete variable domain is DTAVSQTPKYLVTQMGNDKSIKCEQNLGHDTMYWYKQDSKKFLKIMFSYNNKELIINETVPNRFSPKSPDKAHLNLHINSLELGDSAVYFCASSQDWAGGWANTGELFFGEGSRLTVL.

In its sample, this clonotype was seen many times. The chain recombines TRBV5-4 with TRBJ2-1; 9 bases match TRBD2. CDR1 and CDR2 from the germline V gene are SGHNT and YYREEE (reference sequence). Trimming cost V 1 base and J 4 bases; bases outside gene matches: 3. CDR3 length: 15 amino acids. The CDR3 coding sequence is TGTGCCAGCAGCTTGAGACTAGCGGCTTACAATGAGCAGTTCTTC. Protein sequence: CASSLRLAAYNEQFF.